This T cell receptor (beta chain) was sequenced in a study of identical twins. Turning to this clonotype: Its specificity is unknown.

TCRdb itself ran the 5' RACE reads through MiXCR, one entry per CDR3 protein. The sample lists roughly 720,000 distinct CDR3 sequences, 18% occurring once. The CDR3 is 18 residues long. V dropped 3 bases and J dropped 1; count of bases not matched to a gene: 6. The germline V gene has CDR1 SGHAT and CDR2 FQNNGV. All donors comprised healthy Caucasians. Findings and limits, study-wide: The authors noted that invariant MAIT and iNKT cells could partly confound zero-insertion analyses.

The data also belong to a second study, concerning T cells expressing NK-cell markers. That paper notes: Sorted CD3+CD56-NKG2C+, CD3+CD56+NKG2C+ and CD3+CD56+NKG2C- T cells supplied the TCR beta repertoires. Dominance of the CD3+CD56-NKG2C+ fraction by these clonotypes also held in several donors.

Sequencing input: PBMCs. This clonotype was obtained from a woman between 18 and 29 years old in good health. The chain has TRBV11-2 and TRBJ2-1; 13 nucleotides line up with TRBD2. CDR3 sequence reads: CASSFGPGLAGSYNEQFF. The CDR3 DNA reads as TGTGCCAGCAGCTTCGGTCCGGGACTAGCGGGGTCCTACAATGAGCAGTTCTTC. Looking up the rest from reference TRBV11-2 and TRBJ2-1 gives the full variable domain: EAGVAQSPRYKIIEKRQSVAFWCNPISGHATLYWYQQILGQGPKLLIQFQNNGVVDDSQLPKDRFSAERLKGVDSTLKIQPAKLEDSAVYLCASSFGPGLAGSYNEQFFGPGTRLTVL.